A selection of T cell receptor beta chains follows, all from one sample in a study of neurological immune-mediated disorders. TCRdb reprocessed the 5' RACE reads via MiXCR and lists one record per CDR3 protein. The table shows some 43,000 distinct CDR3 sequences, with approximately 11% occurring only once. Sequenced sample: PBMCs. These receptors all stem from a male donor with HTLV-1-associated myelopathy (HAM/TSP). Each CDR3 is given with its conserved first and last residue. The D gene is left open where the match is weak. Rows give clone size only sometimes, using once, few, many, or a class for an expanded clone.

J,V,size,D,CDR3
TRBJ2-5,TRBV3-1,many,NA,CASSYIQETQYF
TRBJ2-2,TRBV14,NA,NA,CASSQDDINTGELFF
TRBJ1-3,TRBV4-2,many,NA,CASSHGDPHTGNTIYF
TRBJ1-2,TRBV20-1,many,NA,CSARIRPGNYGYTF
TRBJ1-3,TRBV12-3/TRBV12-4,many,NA,CASAIGISGNTIYF
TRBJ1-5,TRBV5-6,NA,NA,CASSTLRVGNQPQHF
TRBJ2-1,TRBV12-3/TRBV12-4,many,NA,CASSAYLNEQFF
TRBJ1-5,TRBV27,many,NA,CASSLSGGATNQPQHF
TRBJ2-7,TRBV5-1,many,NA,CASSLTRVSYYEQYF
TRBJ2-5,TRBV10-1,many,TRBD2,CASSEGTSGYETQYF
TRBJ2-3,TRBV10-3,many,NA,CAISEGAPTDTQYF
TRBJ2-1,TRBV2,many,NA,CASGGNRGNEQFF
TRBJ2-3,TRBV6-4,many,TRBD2,CASSDDFTSVDTQYF
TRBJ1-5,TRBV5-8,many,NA,CAPTEGMNQPQHF
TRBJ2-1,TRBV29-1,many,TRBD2,CSAPRAGGGSYNEQFF
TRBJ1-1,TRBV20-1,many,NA,CSALSPTEFTEAFF
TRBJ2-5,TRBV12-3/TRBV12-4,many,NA,CASSPRDFQETQYF
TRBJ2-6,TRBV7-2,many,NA,CASSSHGAGANVLTF
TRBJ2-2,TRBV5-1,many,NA,CASSLLGGDTGELFF
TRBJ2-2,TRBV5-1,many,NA,CASNPAGSRTGELFF
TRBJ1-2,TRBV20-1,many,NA,CSARPGADGYTF
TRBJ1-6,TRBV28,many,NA,CASSPRDSPLHF
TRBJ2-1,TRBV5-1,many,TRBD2,CASSLNGGAVYNEQFF
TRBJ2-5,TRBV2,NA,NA,CASIADIYQETQYF
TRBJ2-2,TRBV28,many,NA,CASSGWDNTGELFF
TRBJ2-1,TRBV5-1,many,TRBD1,CASTHQQGANEQFF
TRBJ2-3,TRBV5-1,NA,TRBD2,CASNLAGGTDTQYF
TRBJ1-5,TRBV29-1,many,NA,CSVGMRRNQPQHF
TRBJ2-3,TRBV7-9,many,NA,CASSYGTPFGTQYF
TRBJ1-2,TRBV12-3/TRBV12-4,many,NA,CASISDGDYGYTF
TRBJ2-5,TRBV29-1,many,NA,CSVDLRGGETQYF
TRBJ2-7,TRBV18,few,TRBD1,CASSPGTGRDEQYF
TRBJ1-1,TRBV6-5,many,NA,CASSYTGKTEAFF
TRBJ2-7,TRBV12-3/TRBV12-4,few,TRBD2,CASSLAFGGAADLYEQYF
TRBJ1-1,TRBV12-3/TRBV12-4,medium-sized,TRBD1,CASSLQGYTEAFF
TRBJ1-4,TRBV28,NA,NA,CAIRTWTDEKLFF
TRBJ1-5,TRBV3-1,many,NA,CASSQGPETPQHF
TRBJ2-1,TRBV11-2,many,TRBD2,CASSSGLAGGPNEQFF
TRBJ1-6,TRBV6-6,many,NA,CASGEAGGSPLHF
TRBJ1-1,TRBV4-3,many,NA,CASSQDPGALRAFF
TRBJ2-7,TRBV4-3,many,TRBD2,CASSQARLTSGGYEQYF
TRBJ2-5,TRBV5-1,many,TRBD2,CASSLTPGGETQYF
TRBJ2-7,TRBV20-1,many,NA,CSATSYEQYF
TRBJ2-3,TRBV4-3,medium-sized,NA,CASSQVGVGTDTQYF
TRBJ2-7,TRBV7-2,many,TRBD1,CASQGGAGSYEQYF
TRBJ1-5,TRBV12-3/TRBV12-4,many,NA,CASRVGRGSQPQHF
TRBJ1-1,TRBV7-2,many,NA,CASSPSGVRRGTEAFF
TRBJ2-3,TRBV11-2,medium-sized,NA,CASSSASDTQYF
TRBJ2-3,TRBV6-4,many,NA,CASSDSSIEGADTQYF
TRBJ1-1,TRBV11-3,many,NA,CASSSLGTLLNTEAFF
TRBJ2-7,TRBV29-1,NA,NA,CSVETGVVYEQYF
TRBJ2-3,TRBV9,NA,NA,CASGVGVGDGVHTQYF
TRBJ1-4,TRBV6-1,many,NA,CASSGGAAATNEKLFF
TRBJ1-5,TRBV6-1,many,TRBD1,CASSDRDRGLRQPQHF
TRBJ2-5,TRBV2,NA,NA,CVSSRGAGETQYF
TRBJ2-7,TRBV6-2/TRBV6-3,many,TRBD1,CASGSRQGTEQYF
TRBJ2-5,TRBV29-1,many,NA,CSVEGRDQETQYF
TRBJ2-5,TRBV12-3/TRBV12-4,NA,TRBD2,CASSLLAGVGETQYF
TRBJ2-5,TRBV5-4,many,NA,CASSLDGTPEETQYF